This record concerns one TCR beta chain sequence. Its cognate antigen has yet to be identified. No much larger clonotype is one base removed from it; base qualities were not supplied. V loses 0 bases, J loses 5 bases, and the germline ends lie 11 bases apart. As encoded in the germline V gene, CDR1 is LGHNA while CDR2 is YSLEER. The CDR3, from cysteine to phenylalanine, totals 14 residues. Of the read, only the CDR3 DNA is kept; its 42 bases are in frame from base 1. The data originate from a study of blood T cell repertoires in COVID-19 (TCRdb year 2020). General notes on the study: Samples from collaborators originated in the United States, Italy and Spain and spanned both the acute and convalescent phases of COVID-19. The prospective study material was composed of cDNA or gDNA derived from T cells, B-cell-depleted T cells, or PBMCs. Subjects who had been exposed to COVID-19, were actively infected with it, or had recovered from it provided the deeply sampled blood TCRbeta repertoires that made up the dataset. The repertoires were made available in a free public database intended to serve as a resource for research on the immune response to SARS-CoV-2. The samples were drawn from two sources: the first 160 participants of the ongoing ImmuneRACE study, and 1,254 subjects contributed by 6 global collaborators. Nearly every sample came with metadata listing a de-identified subject ID, COVID-19 status, age in years and sex. Where available, HLA class I and class II types were obtained from metadata supplied by the sample provider rather than from assay-based typing. Beyond this particular receptor, the publication reports: The quantity of clinical and demographic metadata differed by source and by participant and was supplied without curation.

Enrolling through a virtual design, the prospective study's participants ranged in age from roughly 18 to 100 years and lived across roughly 23 United States geographic areas. To assign participants to cohorts, the prospective study relied on clinical history that participants themselves reported in a screening survey and a study questionnaire. ImmuneRACE Cohort 3 recovered participants were defined by two consecutive negative NP/OP PCR tests, healthcare professional clearance, or symptom resolution. Mobile phlebotomists in the prospective study collected whole blood, serum and a nasopharyngeal or oropharyngeal swab from every participant. Additional blood draws and questionnaires over a 2-month period could optionally be provided by prospective study participants. Prospective study blood samples were shipped either frozen or at room temperature before DNA extraction. TCRbeta CDR3 regions were amplified from genomic DNA using the immunoSEQ Assay, a bias-controlled multiplex PCR. In the paper's pipeline: The number of nucleated cells in each sample was estimated by amplification of reference gene primers within the assay. Sequence reads were collapsed and filtered to measure the absolute abundance of every unique TCRbeta CDR3 rearrangement. For each sample, productive Simpson clonality was calculated as the square root of Simpson's diversity index across productive rearrangements. Not all clones reach the TCRdb copy of this immuneACCESS table, which keeps in-frame sequences only. Checked studies attribute under half of the gap to unresolved V genes and leave the rest unexplained. V and J calls and clone size are those listed in that table; D and trimming were worked out from the DNA. The sample table holds around 150,000 clones, of which 70% to 90% were seen once. The biggest ten clones account for about 6.6% of the sample.

This receptor was obtained from a woman in her fifties or sixties who had recovered from COVID-19. The chain couples TRBV4-3 to TRBJ2-7, with no confident D gene call. The specimen was PBMCs or T cells enriched from blood (not recorded which). The DNA reads as follows: TGCGCCAGCAGCCAAGATCACCGAGGCAACGAGCAGTACTTC. Translated, it reads CASSQDHRGNEQYF.